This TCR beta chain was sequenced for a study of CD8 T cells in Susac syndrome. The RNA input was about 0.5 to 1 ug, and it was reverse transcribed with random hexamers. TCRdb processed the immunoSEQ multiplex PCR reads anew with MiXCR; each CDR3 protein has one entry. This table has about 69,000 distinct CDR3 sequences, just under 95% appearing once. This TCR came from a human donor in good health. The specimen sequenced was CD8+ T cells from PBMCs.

The CDR3 nucleotides read TGTGCCAGCGGTGGGGGGGGTGGCTACACCTTC. Translated, it gives CASGGGGGYTF. The gene calls are TRBV27 and TRBJ1-2, with D maybe TRBD1 (5 bases). The CDR3 sequence is 11 residues long. Trimming shortened V by 8 bases and J by 7 bases, and 11 bases separated the two germline ends. Germline assignment: CDR1 MNHEY and CDR2 SMNVEV (reference sequence).